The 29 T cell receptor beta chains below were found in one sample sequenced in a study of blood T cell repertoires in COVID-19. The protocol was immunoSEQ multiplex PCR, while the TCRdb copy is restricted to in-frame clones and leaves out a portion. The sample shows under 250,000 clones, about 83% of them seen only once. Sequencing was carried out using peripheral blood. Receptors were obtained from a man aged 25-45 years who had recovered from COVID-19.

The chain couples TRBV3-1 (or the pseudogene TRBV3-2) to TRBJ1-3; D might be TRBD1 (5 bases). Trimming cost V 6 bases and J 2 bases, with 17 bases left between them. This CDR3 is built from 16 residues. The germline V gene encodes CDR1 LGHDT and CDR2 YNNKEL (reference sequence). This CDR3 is CASSEGTGGPGNTIYF. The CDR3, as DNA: TGTGCCAGCAGTGAAGGAACAGGAGGGCCTGGAAACACCATATATTTT.

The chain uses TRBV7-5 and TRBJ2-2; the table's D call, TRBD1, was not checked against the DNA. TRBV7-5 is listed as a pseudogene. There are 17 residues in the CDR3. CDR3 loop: CVRSLSPVGKDTGELFF. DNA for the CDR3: TGTGTCAGAAGCTTATCCCCGGTGGGCAAGGACACCGGGGAGCTGTTTTTT.

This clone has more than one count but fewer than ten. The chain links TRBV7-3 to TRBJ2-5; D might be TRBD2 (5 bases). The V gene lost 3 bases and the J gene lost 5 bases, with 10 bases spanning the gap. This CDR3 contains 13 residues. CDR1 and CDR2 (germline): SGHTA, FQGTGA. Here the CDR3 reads CASSFGVRETQYF. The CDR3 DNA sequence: TGTGCCAGCAGCTTCGGGGTCCGGGAGACCCAGTACTTC. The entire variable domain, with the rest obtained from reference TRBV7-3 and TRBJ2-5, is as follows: GAGVSQTPSNKVTEKGKYVELRCDPISGHTALYWYRQSLGQGPEFLIYFQGTGAADDSGLPNDRFFAVRPEGSVSTLKIQRTERGDSAVYLCASSFGVRETQYFGPGTRLLVL.

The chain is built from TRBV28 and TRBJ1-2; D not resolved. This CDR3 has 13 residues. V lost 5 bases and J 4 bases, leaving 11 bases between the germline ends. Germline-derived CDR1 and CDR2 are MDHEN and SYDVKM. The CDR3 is CASSPRATYGYTF. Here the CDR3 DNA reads TGTGCCAGCAGTCCGCGGGCCACCTATGGCTACACCTTC.

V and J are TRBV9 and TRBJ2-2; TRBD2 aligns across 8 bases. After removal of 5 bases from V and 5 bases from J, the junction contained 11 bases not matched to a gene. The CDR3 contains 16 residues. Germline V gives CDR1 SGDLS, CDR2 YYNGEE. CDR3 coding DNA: TGTGCCAGCAGACCGGACGGGATAGCGGGGACCGGGGAGCTGTTTTTT. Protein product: CASRPDGIAGTGELFF.

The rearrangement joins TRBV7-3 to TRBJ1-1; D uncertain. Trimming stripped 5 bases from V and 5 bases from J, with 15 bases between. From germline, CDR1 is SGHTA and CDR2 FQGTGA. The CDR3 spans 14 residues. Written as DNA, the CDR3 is TGTGCCAGCAGCCCTACTGCGGCGTGGACTGAAGCTTTCTTT. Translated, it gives CASSPTAAWTEAFF.

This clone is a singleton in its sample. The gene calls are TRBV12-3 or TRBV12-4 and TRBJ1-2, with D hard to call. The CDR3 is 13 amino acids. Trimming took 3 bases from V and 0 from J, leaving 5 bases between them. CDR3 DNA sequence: TGTGCCAGCAGTTTTTCAACTAACTATGGCTACACCTTC. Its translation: CASSFSTNYGYTF.

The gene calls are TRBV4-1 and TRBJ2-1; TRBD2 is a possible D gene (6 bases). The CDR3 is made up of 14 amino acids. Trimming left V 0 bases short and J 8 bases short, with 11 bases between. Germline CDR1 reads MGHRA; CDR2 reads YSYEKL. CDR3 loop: CASSQEGLPHEQFF. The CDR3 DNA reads TGCGCCAGCAGCCAAGAGGGACTCCCCCATGAGCAGTTCTTC.

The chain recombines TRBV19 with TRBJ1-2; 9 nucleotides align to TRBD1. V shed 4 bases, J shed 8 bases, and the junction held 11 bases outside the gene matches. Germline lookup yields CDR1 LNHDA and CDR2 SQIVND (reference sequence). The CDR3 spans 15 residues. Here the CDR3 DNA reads TGTGCCAGTAGTAAGCCCTCGGACAGGGGTGGAGGCTACACCTTC. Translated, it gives CASSKPSDRGGGYTF.

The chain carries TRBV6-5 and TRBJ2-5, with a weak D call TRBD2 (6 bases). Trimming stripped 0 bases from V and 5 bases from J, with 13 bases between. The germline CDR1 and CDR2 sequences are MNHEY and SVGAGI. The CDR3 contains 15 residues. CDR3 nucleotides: TGTGCCAGCAGTTACTCGAACTGGGGAGGCGAGACCCAGTACTTC. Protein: CASSYSNWGGETQYF.

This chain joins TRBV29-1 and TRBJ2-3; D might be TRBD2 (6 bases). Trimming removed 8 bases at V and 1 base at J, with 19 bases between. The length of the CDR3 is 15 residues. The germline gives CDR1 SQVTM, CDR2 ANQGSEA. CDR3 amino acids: CSPIAGIAGTDTQYF. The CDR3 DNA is TGCAGCCCGATCGCGGGAATTGCTGGCACAGATACGCAGTATTTT.

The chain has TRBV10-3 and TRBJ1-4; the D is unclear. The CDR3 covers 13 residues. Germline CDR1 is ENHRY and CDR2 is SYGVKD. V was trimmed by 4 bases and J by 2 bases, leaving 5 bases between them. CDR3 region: CAISGGTNEKLFF. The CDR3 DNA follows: TGTGCCATCAGTGGAGGGACTAATGAAAAACTGTTTTTT.

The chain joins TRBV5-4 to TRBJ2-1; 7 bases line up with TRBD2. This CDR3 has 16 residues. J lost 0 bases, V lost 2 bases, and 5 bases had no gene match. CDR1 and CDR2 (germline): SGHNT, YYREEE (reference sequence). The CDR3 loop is CASSLGRVTSYNEQFF. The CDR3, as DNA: TGTGCCAGCAGCTTAGGGAGGGTGACCTCCTACAATGAGCAGTTCTTC.

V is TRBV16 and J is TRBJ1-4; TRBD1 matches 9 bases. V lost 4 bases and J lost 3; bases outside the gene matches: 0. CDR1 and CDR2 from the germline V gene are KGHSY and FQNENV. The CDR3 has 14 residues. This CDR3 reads CASSRTGANEKLFF. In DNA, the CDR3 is TGTGCCAGCAGCCGGACAGGGGCTAATGAAAAACTGTTTTTT.

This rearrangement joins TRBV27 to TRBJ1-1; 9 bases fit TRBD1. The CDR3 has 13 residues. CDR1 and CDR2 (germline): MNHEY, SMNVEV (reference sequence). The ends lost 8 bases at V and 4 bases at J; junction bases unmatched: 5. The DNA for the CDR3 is TGTGCCAGCCTGAGACAGGGGGGCACTGAAGCTTTCTTT. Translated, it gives CASLRQGGTEAFF.

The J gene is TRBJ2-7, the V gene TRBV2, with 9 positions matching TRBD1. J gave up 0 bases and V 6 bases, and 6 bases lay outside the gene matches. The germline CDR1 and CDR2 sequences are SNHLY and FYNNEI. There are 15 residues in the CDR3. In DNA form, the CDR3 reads TGTGCCAGCAGGATGGACAGGGGTACCTCCTACGAGCAGTACTTC. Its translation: CASRMDRGTSYEQYF.

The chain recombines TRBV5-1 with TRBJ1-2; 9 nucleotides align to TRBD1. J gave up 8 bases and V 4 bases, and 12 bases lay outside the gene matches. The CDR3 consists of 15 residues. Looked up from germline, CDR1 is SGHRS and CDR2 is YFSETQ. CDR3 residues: CASSPTGQGGEGYTF. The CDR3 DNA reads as TGCGCCAGCAGCCCTACGGGACAGGGTGGTGAGGGCTACACCTTC.

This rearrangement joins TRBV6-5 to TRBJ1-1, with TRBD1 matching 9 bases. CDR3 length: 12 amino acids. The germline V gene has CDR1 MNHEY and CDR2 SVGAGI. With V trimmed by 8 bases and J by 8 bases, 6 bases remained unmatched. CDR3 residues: CASARDRDEAFF. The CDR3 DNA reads TGTGCCAGCGCGAGGGACAGGGACGAAGCTTTCTTT.

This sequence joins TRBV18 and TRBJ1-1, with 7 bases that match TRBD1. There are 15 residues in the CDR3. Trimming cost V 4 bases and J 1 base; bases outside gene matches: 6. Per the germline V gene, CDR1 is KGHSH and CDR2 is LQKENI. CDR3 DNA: TGTGCCAGCTCACAGACGGACAGGCGGAACACTGAAGCTTTCTTT. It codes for CASSQTDRRNTEAFF.

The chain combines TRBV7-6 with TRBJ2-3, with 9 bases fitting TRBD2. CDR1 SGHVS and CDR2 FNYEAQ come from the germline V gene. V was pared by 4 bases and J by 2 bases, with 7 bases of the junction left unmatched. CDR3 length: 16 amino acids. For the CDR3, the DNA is TGTGCCAGCAGCTCCTTAGCGGGGGCCGTCACAGATACGCAGTATTTT. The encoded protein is CASSSLAGAVTDTQYF.

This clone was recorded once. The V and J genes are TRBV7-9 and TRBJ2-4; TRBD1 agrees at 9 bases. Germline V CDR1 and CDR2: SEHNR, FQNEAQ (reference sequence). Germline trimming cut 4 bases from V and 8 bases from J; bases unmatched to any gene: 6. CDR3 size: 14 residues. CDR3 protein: CASSSPGQGDIQYF. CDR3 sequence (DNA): TGTGCCAGCAGCTCACCGGGACAGGGTGACATTCAGTACTTC. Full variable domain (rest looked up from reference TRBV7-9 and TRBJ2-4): DTGVSQNPRHKITKRGQNVTFRCDPISEHNRLYWYRQTLGQGPEFLTYFQNEAQLEKSRLLSDRFSAERPKGSFSTLEIQRTEQGDSAMYLCASSSPGQGDIQYFGAGTRLSVL.

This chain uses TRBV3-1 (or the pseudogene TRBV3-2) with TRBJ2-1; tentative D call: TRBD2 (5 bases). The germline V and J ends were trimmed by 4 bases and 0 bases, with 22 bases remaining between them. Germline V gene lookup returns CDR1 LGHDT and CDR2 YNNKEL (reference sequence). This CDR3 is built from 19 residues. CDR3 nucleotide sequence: TGTGCCAGCAGCCTCCCTCAGTTAGAGGGCCGGAGCTCCTACAATGAGCAGTTCTTC. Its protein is CASSLPQLEGRSSYNEQFF.

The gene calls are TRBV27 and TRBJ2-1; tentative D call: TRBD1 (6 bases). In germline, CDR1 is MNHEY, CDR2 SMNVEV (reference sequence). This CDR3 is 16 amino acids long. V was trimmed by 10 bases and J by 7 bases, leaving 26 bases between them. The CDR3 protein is CATERVGARDRNEQFF. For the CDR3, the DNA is TGTGCCACCGAACGGGTGGGGGCCAGAGACCGTAATGAGCAGTTCTTC.

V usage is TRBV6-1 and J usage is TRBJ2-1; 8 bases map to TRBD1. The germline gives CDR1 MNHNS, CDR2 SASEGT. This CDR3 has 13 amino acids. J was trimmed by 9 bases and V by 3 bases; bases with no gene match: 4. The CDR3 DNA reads TGTGCCAGCAGTGAGCACAGGGGGATTGAGCAGTTCTTC. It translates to CASSEHRGIEQFF.

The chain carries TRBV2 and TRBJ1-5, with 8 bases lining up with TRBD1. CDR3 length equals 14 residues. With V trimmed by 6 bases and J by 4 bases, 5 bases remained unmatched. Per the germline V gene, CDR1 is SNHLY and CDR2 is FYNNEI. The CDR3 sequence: CASRRQGFNQPQHF. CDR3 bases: TGTGCCAGCAGGCGACAGGGGTTTAATCAGCCCCAGCATTTT.

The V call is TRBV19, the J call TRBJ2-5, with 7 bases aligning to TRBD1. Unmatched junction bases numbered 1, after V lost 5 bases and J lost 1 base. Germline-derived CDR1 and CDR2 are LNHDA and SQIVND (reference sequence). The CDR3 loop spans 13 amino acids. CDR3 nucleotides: TGTGCCAGTAGTGACAGGGCCCAAGAGACCCAGTACTTC. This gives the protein CASSDRAQETQYF.

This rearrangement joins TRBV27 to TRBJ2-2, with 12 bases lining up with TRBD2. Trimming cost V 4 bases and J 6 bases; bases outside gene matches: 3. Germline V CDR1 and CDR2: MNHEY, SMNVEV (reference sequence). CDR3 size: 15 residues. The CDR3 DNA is TGTGCCAGCAGTTCTAGCGGGGGGGCCCCCGGGGAGCTGTTTTTT. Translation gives CASSSSGGAPGELFF.

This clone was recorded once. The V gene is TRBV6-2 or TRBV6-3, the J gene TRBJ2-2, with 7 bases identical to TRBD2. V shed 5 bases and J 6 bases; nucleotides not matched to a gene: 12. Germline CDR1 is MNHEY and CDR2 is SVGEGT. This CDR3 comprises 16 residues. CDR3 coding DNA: TGTGCCAGCAGTCCCGTGGCGGGACTACTCGCCGGGGAGCTGTTTTTT. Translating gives CASSPVAGLLAGELFF.

The chain's CDR3 is CASSGQASKNIQYF. The CDR3 DNA follows: TGTGCCAGTAGCGGACAGGCCTCCAAAAACATTCAGTACTTC. V is TRBV19 and J is TRBJ2-4; 7 bases are shared with TRBD1. CDR1 and CDR2 from the germline V gene are LNHDA and SQIVND (reference sequence). The CDR3 extends over 14 amino acids. The junction had 4 bases not matched to a gene; V was cut back by 6 bases and J by 2 bases.